Listed below are T cell receptor beta chains from one sample, sequenced in a study of cytomegalovirus exposure and HLA in healthy donors. Clones were sequenced by immunoSEQ multiplex PCR, and TCRdb holds only the in-frame ones, with some missing. The data show 150,000 or so clones, with approximately 80% seen just once and about 5.6% held by the top ten. Sequencing input: PBMCs. The receptors originated from a middle-aged woman in good health and CMV-seropositive. Both conserved end residues are part of each CDR3. Each record gives: clone size, J gene, D gene, V gene, CDR3 protein, CDR3 DNA. A D gene is named only where the DNA matches it firmly. The listing skips clone size in some rows; elsewhere it reads once, few, many or a size class.

>few|TRBJ1-5|.|TRBV19
CASSMGGSNQPQHF
TGTGCCAGTAGTATGGGGGGGAGCAATCAGCCCCAGCATTTT
>.|TRBJ1-2|.|TRBV5-1
CASSLEGQGGYGYTF
TGCGCCAGCAGCTTGGAGGGACAAGGGGGCTATGGCTACACCTTC
>.|TRBJ1-5|.|TRBV28
CASRPFGESNQPQHF
TGTGCCAGCAGGCCTTTTGGGGAGAGCAATCAGCCCCAGCATTTT
>.|TRBJ2-7|.|TRBV28
CASSLRQSYEQYF
TGTGCCAGCAGTTTGCGGCAGTCCTACGAGCAGTACTTC
>.|TRBJ1-1|.|TRBV2
CASSFPWAAFF
TGTGCCAGCAGTTTCCCGTGGGCAGCTTTCTTT
>.|TRBJ2-3|TRBD1|TRBV27
CASSLGVGQKADTQYF
TGTGCCAGCAGTTTAGGGGTGGGACAGAAAGCAGATACGCAGTATTTT
>.|TRBJ1-1|.|TRBV28
CASSSVNTEAFF
TGTGCCAGCAGTTCAGTGAACACTGAAGCTTTCTTT
>few|TRBJ2-7|TRBD2|TRBV27
CASSERSASGSYEQYF
TGTGCCAGCAGTGAAAGGTCGGCTAGCGGGAGCTACGAGCAGTACTTC
>.|TRBJ2-7|.|TRBV7-9
CASSFRESDEQYF
TGTGCCAGCAGCTTCCGGGAATCGGACGAGCAGTACTTC
>.|TRBJ1-4|.|TRBV28
CASSLYPDRPNEKLFF
TGTGCCAGCAGTTTATACCCGGACAGACCGAATGAAAAACTGTTTTTT
>once|TRBJ1-2|.|TRBV7-2
CASSLGQAGYGYTF
TGTGCCAGCAGCTTAGGACAGGCTGGCTATGGCTACACCTTC
>once|TRBJ1-1|TRBD1|TRBV5-1
CASSPGQGAMNTEAFF
TGCGCCAGCAGCCCGGGACAGGGGGCGATGAACACTGAAGCTTTCTTT
>once|TRBJ2-2|.|TRBV5-1
CASSYETGTGELFF
TGCGCCAGCAGCTACGAAACAGGCACCGGGGAGCTGTTTTTT
>.|TRBJ1-5|.|TRBV19
CASSPYRQLEPQHF
TGTGCCAGTAGTCCCTACAGGCAGCTCGAGCCCCAGCATTTT
>once|TRBJ1-5|.|TRBV7-2
CASSFALSGGNQPQHF
TGTGCCAGCAGCTTCGCCCTATCCGGGGGCAATCAGCCCCAGCATTTT
>.|TRBJ2-2|TRBD2|TRBV7-6
CASSLERAGMSGELFF
TGTGCCAGCAGCTTAGAGCGAGCGGGAATGTCCGGGGAGCTGTTTTTT
>.|TRBJ1-4|TRBD1|TRBV4-1
CASSHPTGTVEKLFF
TGCGCCAGCAGCCACCCGACCGGGACAGTTGAAAAACTGTTTTTT
>.|TRBJ1-5|.|TRBV6-6
CASSYLGQGLNQPQHF
TGTGCCAGCAGTTACCTTGGGCAGGGGTTGAATCAGCCCCAGCATTTT
>.|TRBJ2-1|TRBD1|TRBV4-2
CASSQEGTVSYNEQFF
TGTGCCAGCAGCCAAGAGGGGACAGTTTCCTACAATGAGCAGTTCTTC
>.|TRBJ2-2|TRBD1|TRBV6-5
CASRERDREAGELFF
TGTGCCAGCCGGGAAAGGGACAGGGAAGCCGGGGAGCTGTTTTTT
>few|TRBJ1-5|TRBD1|TRBV6-6
CASRGQENQPQHF
TGTGCCAGCAGGGGACAGGAAAATCAGCCCCAGCATTTT
>.|TRBJ1-1|TRBD1|TRBV7-9
CASSLGTDEAFF
TGTGCCAGCAGCCTTGGGACAGATGAAGCTTTCTTT
>.|TRBJ1-1|.|TRBV7-3
CASSLDGAGSTEAFF
TGTGCCAGCAGCTTAGACGGAGCTGGGAGCACTGAAGCTTTCTTT
>.|TRBJ1-4|.|TRBV28
CASSLPGTYKEKLFF
TGTGCCAGCAGTTTACCCGGGACATACAAAGAAAAACTGTTTTTT
>.|TRBJ1-5|.|TRBV19
CASSIDKGLEPQHF
TGTGCCAGTAGTATAGATAAGGGACTTGAGCCCCAGCATTTT
>.|TRBJ2-1|TRBD2|TRBV7-9
CASSQGGGSYNEQFF
TGTGCCAGCAGCCAGGGCGGGGGATCCTACAATGAGCAGTTCTTC
>few|TRBJ1-2|.|TRBV6-5
CASRGAATQGYTF
TGTGCCAGCAGAGGGGCCGCGACGCAAGGCTACACCTTC
>.|TRBJ1-5|TRBD1|TRBV7-9
CASSLFRGGTGDQPQHF
TGTGCCAGCAGCTTATTTCGGGGCGGGACAGGGGATCAGCCCCAGCATTTT
>.|TRBJ2-7|TRBD2|TRBV5-1
CASSLDGGRAINEQYF
TGCGCCAGCAGCTTGGATGGCGGGAGGGCCATAAACGAGCAGTACTTC
>few|TRBJ2-1|TRBD2|TRBV7-7
CASSLAGENEQFF
TGTGCTAGCAGCTTAGCGGGAGAAAATGAGCAGTTCTTC
>.|TRBJ2-1|TRBD2|TRBV13
CASSHRLAGGFHEQFF
TGTGCCAGCAGCCACCGACTAGCGGGAGGGTTCCATGAGCAGTTCTTC
>.|TRBJ2-7|TRBD1|TRBV7-2
CASSRTGTESYEQYF
TGTGCCAGCAGTCGCACCGGGACAGAGTCCTACGAGCAGTACTTC
>few|TRBJ1-5|.|TRBV7-6
CASSKGASNQPQHF
TGTGCCAGCAGCAAGGGAGCCTCTAATCAGCCCCAGCATTTT
>.|TRBJ2-3|.|TRBV21-1
CASSTSRRLAHTDTQYF
TGTGCCAGCAGCACCTCAAGGAGGCTAGCGCACACAGATACGCAGTATTTT
>once|TRBJ2-7|TRBD2|TRBV19
CASSVLPKTSGIIYEQYF
TGTGCCAGTAGTGTCCTGCCCAAGACTAGCGGGATAATCTACGAGCAGTACTTC